The clone carrying this T cell receptor (beta chain) was recorded many times. These data originate in a study of T cells in Graves' hyperthyroidism and ophthalmopathy. Unmatched junction bases numbered 14, after V lost 3 bases and J lost 0 bases. The CDR3 totals 18 residues. The germline CDR1 and CDR2 sequences are SQVTM and ANQGSEA. Authors of the study amplified TCR beta CDR3 regions from RNA transcripts. During a first-round RT-PCR of the TCR CDR3, the HTBI primer set was used. TCRdb reprocessed the multiplex PCR reads via MiXCR and lists one record per CDR3 protein. The sample has 300,000 to 400,000 distinct CDR3 sequences; around 14% are singletons.

The J gene is TRBJ2-7, the V gene TRBV29-1, with 10 positions matching TRBD2. This receptor was obtained from a young woman with Graves' hyperthyroidism. Sequences were obtained from blood. The CDR3, as DNA: TGCAGCGTTGAGGCCCGAGGCAGCGGGAGGGGGAGCTCCTACGAGCAGTACTTC. It specifies CSVEARGSGRGSSYEQYF.